A selection of T cell receptor beta chains follows, all from one sample in a study of TIL therapy for anti-PD-1-resistant metastatic lung cancer. Clones were sequenced by immunoSEQ multiplex PCR, and TCRdb holds only the in-frame ones, with some missing. The sample contains over 20,000 clones, 60% to 85% of which appear only once. Sample: blood, taken at baseline. These receptors came from a person between 25 and 79 years old with non-small cell lung cancer. Both conserved end residues are part of each CDR3. The order of the fields is clone size, J gene, V gene, CDR3 protein. Clone size is shown for a subset of rows, as once, few, many or a class of expanded clone.

. TRBJ2-5 TRBV5-1 CASSLRPAEQYF
. TRBJ2-1 TRBV7-9 CASSLARARRSGEQFF
. TRBJ2-7 TRBV5-5 CASSLGTGAGYEQYF
. TRBJ1-2 TRBV6-1 CASSDGAVPNYGYTF
. TRBJ1-4 TRBV29-1 CSATDRVNEKLFF
few TRBJ1-5 TRBV2 CASTGPNQPQHF
. TRBJ2-7 TRBV5-1 CASSLVLGLNEQYF
. TRBJ2-5 TRBV6-1 CASTESETQYF
few TRBJ2-7 TRBV10-1 CASFGVGEQYF
. TRBJ2-1 TRBV4-2 CASSQDISASRYNEQFF
. TRBJ2-7 TRBV30 CAWSEPRRGEYEQYF
few TRBJ2-1 TRBV7-2 CASSLASGRFNEQFF
. TRBJ2-1 TRBV5-1 CASGIAGENEQFF
. TRBJ2-7 TRBV5-4 CAAAPGFSGTYEQYF
. TRBJ2-7 TRBV28 CASSTARGPYEQYF
. TRBJ1-2 TRBV7-2 CASSLEAGLDGYTF
. TRBJ1-3 TRBV6-6 CASSFVDRDGNTIYF
. TRBJ1-1 TRBV5-1 CASSLGGTFTEAFF
. TRBJ2-7 TRBV5-6 CASSLRLLAGGNSYEQYF
. TRBJ2-2 TRBV5-6 CASSVGRGAGELFF